This TCR beta chain was documented in a study of blood T cell repertoires in COVID-19. In the study overall: PBMCs, B-cell-depleted T cells, or T cells were the source of the cDNA or gDNA that made up the material.

Sequenced by immunoSEQ multiplex PCR; TCRdb stores in-frame clones only, minus some. The sample has a few hundred thousand clones; approximately 89% are singletons. CDR3 length equals 15 residues. Looked up from germline, CDR1 is KGHSH and CDR2 is LQKENI. The V end lost 3 bases, the J end lost 1 base, and 12 bases lay between the germline ends. The TCR comes from a man aged 35-49 years in a cohort exposed to, infected with or recovered from COVID-19 (not recorded which). V usage is TRBV18 and J usage is TRBJ2-5, with a weak D call TRBD2 (6 bases). The material sequenced was PBMCs or T cells enriched from blood (not recorded which). The CDR3 loop is CASSPQRAGQETQYF. In nucleotides, the CDR3 is TGTGCCAGCTCACCCCAGAGAGCGGGCCAAGAGACCCAGTACTTC.